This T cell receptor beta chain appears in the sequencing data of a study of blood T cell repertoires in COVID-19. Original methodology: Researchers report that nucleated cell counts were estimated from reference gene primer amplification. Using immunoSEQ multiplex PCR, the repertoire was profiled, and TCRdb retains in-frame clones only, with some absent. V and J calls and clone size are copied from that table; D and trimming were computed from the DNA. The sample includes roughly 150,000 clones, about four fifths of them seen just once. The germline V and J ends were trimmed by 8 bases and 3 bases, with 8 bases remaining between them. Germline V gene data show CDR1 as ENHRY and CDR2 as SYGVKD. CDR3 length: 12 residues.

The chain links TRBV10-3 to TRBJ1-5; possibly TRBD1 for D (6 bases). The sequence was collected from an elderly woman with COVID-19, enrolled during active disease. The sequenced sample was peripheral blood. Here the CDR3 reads CAIGGYNQPQHF. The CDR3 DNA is TGTGCCATCGGGGGCTACAATCAGCCCCAGCATTTT.